This TCR beta chain was obtained from a study of control samples from healthy donors and cancer patients. The protocol was immunoSEQ multiplex PCR, while the TCRdb copy is restricted to in-frame clones and leaves out a portion. Of about 100,000 clones listed, approximately 93% are singletons. With 2 bases removed from V and 1 base from J, the gap between germline ends came to 8 bases. The CDR3 runs 14 residues. CDR1 SNHLY and CDR2 FYNNEI come from the germline V gene. V and J are TRBV2 and TRBJ1-2, with a tentative D call TRBD1 (5 bases). The TCR sequence derives from a man aged 18 to 30 in good health. Sequences were obtained from blood. Here the CDR3 DNA reads TGTGCCAGCAGTGAAACAGGCATTAACTATGGCTACACCTTC. Encoded protein: CASSETGINYGYTF.